A selection of T cell receptor beta chains follows, all from one sample in a study of cytomegalovirus exposure and HLA in healthy donors. Assay used: immunoSEQ multiplex PCR; TCRdb lists only in-frame clones, some missing. The repertoire holds approximately 100,000 clones, with approximately 80% as singletons. The sample taken for sequencing was PBMCs. The origin of the receptors is a woman aged 18-29 years in good health and CMV-seropositive. Both conserved end residues are part of each CDR3. D genes are given only for firm matches. Size values are once, few and many counts, or a class for expanded clones, and some rows have none.

CDR3 protein	CDR3 DNA	V gene	J gene	clone size	D gene
CASSWQGDAGNTIYF	TGTGCCAGCAGCTGGCAGGGGGACGCTGGAAACACCATATATTTT	TRBV5-6	TRBJ1-3	.	TRBD1
CASSYGGIRQGQPQHF	TGTGCCAGCAGTTACGGAGGGATAAGACAGGGCCAGCCCCAGCATTTT	TRBV6-6	TRBJ1-5	.	TRBD1
CASSEPPPGNTIYF	TGTGCCAGCAGTGAACCCCCCCCGGGAAACACCATATATTTT	TRBV6-1	TRBJ1-3	.	.
CASSPFGRDKVLYGYTF	TGTGCCAGCAGTCCCTTCGGCCGGGACAAGGTGCTCTATGGCTACACCTTC	TRBV28	TRBJ1-2	.	.
CASRTSGSSPDTQYF	TGCGCCAGCAGGACTAGCGGGAGCTCACCAGATACGCAGTATTTT	TRBV10-1	TRBJ2-3	.	TRBD2
CASSYGGQGAYEQYF	TGTGCCAGCAGTTACGGGGGACAGGGGGCCTACGAGCAGTACTTC	TRBV6-5	TRBJ2-7	.	TRBD1
CASSLGPDEKLFF	TGTGCCAGCAGCTTAGGTCCCGATGAAAAACTGTTTTTT	TRBV11-2	TRBJ1-4	.	.
CASSLRRGNQPQHF	TGTGCCAGCAGTTTGAGGCGGGGCAATCAGCCCCAGCATTTT	TRBV28	TRBJ1-5	.	.
CASSPLGTANEQFF	TGTGCCAGCTCACCATTGGGGACAGCGAATGAGCAGTTCTTC	TRBV18	TRBJ2-1	.	TRBD1
CASSLSALTVDHGYTF	TGCGCCAGCAGCTTGAGTGCGCTGACAGTAGACCATGGCTACACCTTC	TRBV5-1	TRBJ1-2	.	.
CASSLTQGGGQPQHF	TGTGCCAGCAGCTTGACTCAGGGGGGTGGTCAGCCCCAGCATTTT	TRBV7-8	TRBJ1-5	.	TRBD1
CASSLESITGELFF	TGTGCCAGCAGCTTAGAGAGTATCACCGGGGAGCTGTTTTTT	TRBV7-2	TRBJ2-2	few	.
CASSPRTRVGELFF	TGTGCCAGCAGCCCGAGGACTAGAGTTGGGGAGCTGTTTTTT	TRBV5-6	TRBJ2-2	.	TRBD2
CSVEINSHGELFF	TGCAGCGTTGAGATAAATAGCCACGGGGAGCTGTTTTTT	TRBV29-1	TRBJ2-2	.	.
CAWTRDGGDTQYF	TGTGCCTGGACCAGGGACGGGGGAGATACGCAGTATTTT	TRBV30	TRBJ2-3	few	.
CASSIHWTSVNEQFF	TGTGCCAGCAGCATCCACTGGACTAGCGTCAATGAGCAGTTCTTC	TRBV9	TRBJ2-1	.	TRBD2
CASRLAGGPNYEQYF	TGTGCCAGCAGGCTAGCGGGAGGGCCTAATTACGAGCAGTACTTC	TRBV2	TRBJ2-7	.	TRBD2
CASSYSSAGAGEQYF	TGTGCCAGCAGCTACTCATCGGCGGGAGCCGGCGAGCAGTACTTC	TRBV7-8	TRBJ2-7	few	TRBD2
CASSSASGVVAYRSYEQYF	TGTGCCAGCAGCTCCGCCTCAGGTGTTGTGGCTTACCGCTCCTACGAGCAGTACTTC	TRBV7-8	TRBJ2-7	.	.
CASSLARGSDEQFF	TGCGCCAGCAGCTTGGCCCGAGGGAGCGATGAGCAGTTCTTC	TRBV5-1	TRBJ2-1	.	.
CARSLAVSNYGYTF	TGTGCCAGAAGCTTGGCCGTCTCTAACTATGGCTACACCTTC	TRBV5-3	TRBJ1-2	.	.
CASSLGLADNEQFF	TGTGCCAGCAGCTTAGGACTAGCGGACAATGAGCAGTTCTTC	TRBV7-3	TRBJ2-1	.	TRBD2
CASSGEGGGQPQHF	TGTGCCAGCAGTGGGGAGGGGGGCGGTCAGCCCCAGCATTTT	TRBV2	TRBJ1-5	.	.
CASSYAGDWSDTQYF	TGTGCCAGCAGTTACGCGGGGGACTGGTCAGATACGCAGTATTTT	TRBV28	TRBJ2-3	.	TRBD2
CASRAGVLGSYTF	TGTGCCAGTAGAGCGGGGGTTCTAGGGAGCTACACCTTC	TRBV19	TRBJ1-2	few	.
CASSLVFGQGSYEQYF	TGTGCCAGCAGTTTAGTCTTCGGACAGGGATCCTACGAGCAGTACTTC	TRBV28	TRBJ2-7	.	TRBD1
CASSAGLAENIQYF	TGTGCCAGCAGCGCCGGACTAGCGGAAAACATTCAGTACTTC	TRBV9	TRBJ2-4	once	TRBD2
CASSFMPSGTNEQFF	TGTGCTAGCAGCTTTATGCCTAGCGGAACTAATGAGCAGTTCTTC	TRBV7-7	TRBJ2-1	.	TRBD2
CASSTPSGRAGDTQYF	TGTGCCAGCAGTACCCCTAGCGGGAGGGCTGGAGATACGCAGTATTTT	TRBV27	TRBJ2-3	.	TRBD2
CAWSATGPEQYF	TGTGCCTGGAGCGCCACAGGGCCCGAGCAGTACTTC	TRBV30	TRBJ2-7	.	.
CASSMTGIYGYTF	TGTGCCAGCAGCATGACAGGGATCTATGGCTACACCTTC	TRBV9	TRBJ1-2	.	TRBD1
CASISFSYNEQFF	TGTGCCAGCATTTCCTTCTCCTACAATGAGCAGTTCTTC	TRBV2	TRBJ2-1	.	.
CASTLRASGQYEQYF	TGTGCCAGCACCTTGAGGGCTAGCGGGCAATATGAGCAGTACTTC	TRBV28	TRBJ2-7	.	TRBD2
CATDMTGVNEQYF	TGTGCCACGGATATGACAGGGGTCAACGAGCAGTACTTC	TRBV6-1	TRBJ2-7	.	TRBD1
CASSLPGQQMNTEAFF	TGTGCCAGCAGCTTACCGGGACAGCAAATGAACACTGAAGCTTTCTTT	TRBV11-3	TRBJ1-1	.	TRBD1
CASSRSGGLGQPQHF	TGTGCCAGCAGCCGGTCGGGGGGATTAGGTCAGCCCCAGCATTTT	TRBV6-1	TRBJ1-5	.	.
CASSYGTETPRYEQYF	TGTGCCAGCAGTTACGGGACAGAAACTCCGCGCTACGAGCAGTACTTC	TRBV6-6	TRBJ2-7	.	TRBD1
CASLTRLAGVGKDTQYF	TGTGCCAGCCTAACCAGGCTAGCGGGAGTAGGGAAAGATACGCAGTATTTT	TRBV28	TRBJ2-3	.	TRBD2
CASSLDASGRRYTQYF	TGTGCCAGCAGCTTGGACGCTAGCGGGAGAAGGTATACGCAGTATTTT	TRBV5-4	TRBJ2-3	.	TRBD2
CASSESSGTYEQFF	TGTGCCAGCAGTGAATCTAGCGGGACATATGAGCAGTTCTTC	TRBV2	TRBJ2-1	.	TRBD2
CASSLVNTEAFF	TGTGCCAGCAGTCTAGTGAACACTGAAGCTTTCTTT	TRBV2	TRBJ1-1	.	.
CASRRTGTGEKMNTEAFF	TGTGCCAGCAGACGTACCGGGACAGGGGAGAAAATGAACACTGAAGCTTTCTTT	TRBV7-9	TRBJ1-1	.	TRBD1
CAISSGQNYGYTF	TGTGCCATCAGTTCGGGACAGAACTATGGCTACACCTTC	TRBV10-3	TRBJ1-2	.	TRBD1
CASSLQGSPQETQYF	TGTGCCAGCAGCCTACAGGGGTCCCCCCAAGAGACCCAGTACTTC	TRBV7-8	TRBJ2-5	few	TRBD1
CSTLTQLNTEAFF	TGCAGCACTTTGACACAGTTGAACACTGAAGCTTTCTTT	TRBV29-1	TRBJ1-1	.	.
CAISETRNTEAFF	TGTGCCATCAGTGAGACACGGAACACTGAAGCTTTCTTT	TRBV10-3	TRBJ1-1	.	.
CASSPDRGTTGELFF	TGCGCCAGCAGCCCGGACAGGGGGACGACCGGGGAGCTGTTTTTT	TRBV5-1	TRBJ2-2	few	TRBD1